Below are 5 T cell receptor beta chains sequenced from a single sample in a study of T cells in Graves' hyperthyroidism and ophthalmopathy. Amplification targeted TCR beta CDR3 regions from RNA transcripts. When the TCR CDR3 underwent first-round RT-PCR, the HTBI primer set was used. TCRdb redid the calling of the multiplex PCR reads with MiXCR, one entry per CDR3 protein. The sample contains roughly 300,000 distinct CDR3 sequences, less than 30% of which appear only once. The sequencing input was blood. The receptors derive from a man in his forties or fifties with Graves' hyperthyroidism that later progressed to Graves' ophthalmopathy.

Here the CDR3 reads CASSRSGTGKNGQYF. DNA of the CDR3: TGTGCCAGCAGTCGTTCCGGGACAGGGAAGAACGGGCAGTACTTC. The rearrangement uses TRBV12-3 or TRBV12-4 and TRBJ2-7; 9 bases are a match to TRBD1. V dropped 5 bases and J dropped 9; count of bases not matched to a gene: 14. The CDR3 has 15 amino acids.

This clonotype was counted many times. The chain combines TRBV5-6 with TRBJ1-2, with 7 bases fitting TRBD1. Per the germline V gene, CDR1 is SGHDT and CDR2 is YYEEEE. The CDR3 is 14 amino acids. The V segment lost 4 bases and the J segment 4 bases; nucleotides outside the gene matches: 7. CDR3 in amino acids: CASSLTGVSYGYTF. CDR3 nucleotides: TGTGCCAGCAGCCTCACAGGGGTTAGCTATGGCTACACCTTC.

This sequence joins TRBV4-1 and TRBJ1-1; TRBD1 is a possible D gene (6 bases). CDR3 length: 16 residues. Trimming cost V 4 bases and J 0 bases, with 15 bases left between them. Germline V lookup: CDR1 MGHRA, CDR2 YSYEKL. DNA for the CDR3: TGCGCCAGCAGCCGTTCGCGGGGGGGGCTGAACACTGAAGCTTTCTTT. Translating it yields CASSRSRGGLNTEAFF.

This clonotype was counted a few times. The chain has TRBV6-1 and TRBJ1-1; perhaps TRBD1 as D (5 bases). CDR3 size: 14 residues. The germline gives CDR1 MNHNS, CDR2 SASEGT. V shed 5 bases and J shed 1 base, with 11 bases lying between them. The CDR3: CASSRDGKNTEAFF. The DNA of the CDR3 is TGTGCCAGCAGTCGGGACGGAAAGAACACTGAAGCTTTCTTT.

This clonotype has ten or more counts. This chain links TRBV20-1 with TRBJ2-2; 12 bases are shared with TRBD2. V gave up 0 bases and J gave up 1 base; unmatched junction bases: 6. There are 18 residues in the CDR3. CDR1 and CDR2 (germline): DFQATT, SNEGSKA (reference sequence). The CDR3 protein is CSARDELAGGGNTGELFF. CDR3 in DNA: TGCAGTGCTAGAGATGAACTAGCGGGAGGAGGGAACACCGGGGAGCTGTTTTTT.